The present entry profiles one TCR beta chain with its context. The data derive from a study of T cell changes during pregnancy in multiple sclerosis. Using immunoSEQ multiplex PCR, the repertoire was profiled, and TCRdb retains in-frame clones only, with some absent. The table includes roughly 32,000 clones, 70% to 90% detected once. The material sequenced was CD8+ T cells from peripheral blood mononuclear cells, taken in the third trimester of pregnancy. This TCR was recovered from a female donor with multiple sclerosis, enrolled in a pregnancy study.

DNA for the CDR3: TGTGCCAGCAGCGACCGACAGGATTTTGTAGGTGATACGCAGTATTTT. Translating it yields CASSDRQDFVGDTQYF. V and J are TRBV9 and TRBJ2-3; a weak D match, TRBD1 (6 bases). From germline, CDR1 is SGDLS and CDR2 YYNGEE. V lost 3 bases to trimming and J lost 6 bases, with 20 bases between them. This CDR3 has 16 residues.